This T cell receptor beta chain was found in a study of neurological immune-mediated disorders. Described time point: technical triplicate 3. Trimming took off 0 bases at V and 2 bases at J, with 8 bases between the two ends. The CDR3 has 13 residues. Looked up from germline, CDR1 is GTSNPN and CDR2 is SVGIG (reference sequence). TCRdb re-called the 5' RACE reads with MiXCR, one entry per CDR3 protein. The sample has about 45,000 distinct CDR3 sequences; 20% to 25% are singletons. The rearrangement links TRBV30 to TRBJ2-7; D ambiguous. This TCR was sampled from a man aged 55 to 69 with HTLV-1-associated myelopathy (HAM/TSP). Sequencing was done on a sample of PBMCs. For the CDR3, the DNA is TGTGCCTGGAGTGTACGTGACACCTACGAGCAGTACTTC. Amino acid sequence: CAWSVRDTYEQYF.